This T cell receptor (beta chain) was recovered during a study of cytomegalovirus exposure and HLA in healthy donors. Broader study findings: In a later analysis, at a false discovery rate of 0.05, approximately 18,000 TCR beta sequences were associated with HLA alleles. In the analysis, some V segments, TRBV6-2 and TRBV6-3 included, were excluded as indistinguishable.

The study ran its PCR with 60 Vbeta and 13 Jbeta primers. The data were produced by immunoSEQ multiplex PCR, yet TCRdb's version contains in-frame clones alone and is incomplete. Among roughly 100,000 clones listed, approximately 81% were seen once. Regarding this clone: The antigen is unknown.

V was pared by 7 bases and J by 8 bases, with 13 bases of the junction left unmatched. Germline V gene data show CDR1 as LNHDA and CDR2 as SQIVND (reference sequence). This CDR3 spans 15 amino acids. Material: PBMCs. The chain combines TRBV19 with TRBJ2-1, with 8 bases identical to TRBD1. The clonotype was recovered from a man aged 25-45 years in good health and CMV-seronegative. The CDR3 coding sequence is TGTGCCAGTACCCCTTGGACAGGGCGACTTCATGAGCAGTTCTTC. Its translation: CASTPWTGRLHEQFF.